This note documents a single T cell receptor beta chain sequence. Its antigen is unidentified. CDR3 length: 14 amino acids. Germline CDR1 is SGHNT and CDR2 is YYREEE (reference sequence). With 4 bases removed from V and 8 bases from J, the gap between germline ends came to 18 bases. The data originate from a study of T cell repertoires in cytomegalovirus infection. Turning to the study itself: Recently described HLA-C-restricted plus well-studied HLA-B-restricted CMV epitopes were used. Public TCR beta signatures indicated both CMV infection and matching HLA type.

TCRdb re-called the reads with MiXCR, one entry per CDR3 protein. Found here are some 920,000 distinct CDR3 sequences, approximately 32% of them singletons; the top ten hold around an eighth. Study-level findings and limits: The study found HLA-C-restricted CMV-specific TCR beta clonotypes dominating the ex vivo response.

The chain joins TRBV5-4 to TRBJ1-1; D perhaps matches TRBD1 (6 bases). The starting material was cultured CD8+ T cells from PBMCs, obtained from culture after CMV antigen stimulation. This clonotype originated in a human donor in good health (CMV status not recorded). Some clones in this sample may be carry-over from other donors' samples. CDR3 region: CASSRTGFQEEAFF. DNA of the CDR3: TGTGCCAGCAGCCGTACAGGGTTCCAGGAAGAAGCTTTCTTT. The full variable domain, rest sourced from reference TRBV5-4 and TRBJ1-1, is ETGVTQSPTHLIKTRGQQVTLRCSSQSGHNTVSWYQQALGQGPQFIFQYYREEENGRGNFPPRFSGLQFPNYSSELNVNALELDDSALYLCASSRTGFQEEAFFGQGTRLTVV.